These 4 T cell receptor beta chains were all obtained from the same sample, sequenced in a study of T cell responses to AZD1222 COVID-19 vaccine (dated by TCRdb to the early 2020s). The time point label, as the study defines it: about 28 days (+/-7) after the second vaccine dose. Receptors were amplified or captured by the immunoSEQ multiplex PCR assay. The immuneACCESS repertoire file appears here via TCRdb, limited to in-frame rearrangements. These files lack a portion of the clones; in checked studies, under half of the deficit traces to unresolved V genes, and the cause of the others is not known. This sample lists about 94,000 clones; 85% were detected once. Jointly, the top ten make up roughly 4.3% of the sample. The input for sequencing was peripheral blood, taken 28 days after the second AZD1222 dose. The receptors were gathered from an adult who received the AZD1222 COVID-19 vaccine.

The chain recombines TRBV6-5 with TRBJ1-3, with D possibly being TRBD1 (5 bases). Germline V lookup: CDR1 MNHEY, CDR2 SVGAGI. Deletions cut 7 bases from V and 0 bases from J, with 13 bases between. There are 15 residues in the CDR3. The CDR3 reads CASTRGVNSGNTIYF. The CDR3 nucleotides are TGTGCCAGCACCCGGGGGGTGAACTCTGGAAACACCATATATTTT.

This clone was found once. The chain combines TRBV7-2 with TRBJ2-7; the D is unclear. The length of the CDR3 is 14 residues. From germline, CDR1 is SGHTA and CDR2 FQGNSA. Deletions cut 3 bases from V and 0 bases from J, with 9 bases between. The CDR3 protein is CASSFRPGSYEQYF. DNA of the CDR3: TGTGCCAGCAGCTTTCGCCCTGGCTCCTACGAGCAGTACTTC.

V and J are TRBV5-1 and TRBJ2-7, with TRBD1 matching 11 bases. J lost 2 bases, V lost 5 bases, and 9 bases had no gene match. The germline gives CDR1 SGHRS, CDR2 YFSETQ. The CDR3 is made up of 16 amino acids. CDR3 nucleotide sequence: TGCGCCAGCAGTCGAGGGGAGGGACAGGGGGCCTACGAGCAGTACTTC. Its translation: CASSRGEGQGAYEQYF.

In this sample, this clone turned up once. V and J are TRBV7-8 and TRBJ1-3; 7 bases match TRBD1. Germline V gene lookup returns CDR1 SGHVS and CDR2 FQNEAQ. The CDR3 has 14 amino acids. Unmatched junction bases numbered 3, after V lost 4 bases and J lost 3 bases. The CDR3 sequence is CASSWGTDGNTIYF. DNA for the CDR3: TGTGCCAGCAGCTGGGGGACAGATGGAAACACCATATATTTT.